Reported below is one T cell receptor (beta chain). No cognate antigen has been identified for it. No much larger clonotype is one base removed from it; base qualities were not supplied. CD8 naive samples were CD45RO-negative cells positively selected for CCR7, giving a CD45RA+CCR7+ population that excluded TemRA cells. Donors were healthy HIV-negative adults with no recently reported acute infections or vaccinations. All donors were Caucasian adults living in Nashville, Tennessee, USA. Blood was collected by leukapheresis, and PBMCs were isolated by Ficoll-Histopaque density gradient centrifugation and then cryopreserved in liquid nitrogen vapor phase. Analytical flow cytometry was used to check the purity and quantity of every magnetically sorted T cell population. Each sorted fraction had its genomic DNA isolated and then quantified by UV absorbance on a Nanodrop 2000c. These data are taken from a study of shared clonotypes between healthy human individuals (dated by TCRdb to the early 2020s). About the full investigation: Three men and a couple of women, aged 18 to 49 years, made up the cohort. For each donor, CD4 naive and CD4 memory were each run on three plates, CD8 naive on two plates, and CD8 memory on one plate. To estimate repertoire size and how much clonotype sharing occurs between individuals, the study deeply sequenced the blood TCR repertoires of roughly 5 healthy adults. Different laboratories and diverse techniques were used to prepare libraries and sequence TCR repertoires, to increase sequencing depth and limit assay-specific biases. Between about 0.85 and 10 billion PBMCs per donor were obtained by leukapheresis. Paper-wide results and their limitations: Incomplete sequencing was indicated by rarefaction of sorted-subset datasets, despite the large sequencing depth. Because the study included only a small number of donors, the genetic and exposure-history diversity represented was limited. Compared with non-shared clonotypes, clonotypes shared by all four sorted-subset donors had higher generation probabilities. Sampling was restricted to blood, and TCR repertoires in tissue are likely to differ from TCR repertoires in blood. Naive subsets generally had larger estimated clonotype richness than memory subsets. Sharing across several donors was observed for 4.5% to 6.5% of naive CD4, over 3% of naive CD8, about 2.5% of memory CD4, and roughly 0.4% of memory CD8 clonotypes. Based on pairwise subsampling, the degree of clonotype sharing among donors was expected to be affected by sequencing depth.

The CDR3 starts with the cysteine, ends with the phenylalanine, and has 15 residues. Just CDR3 DNA is preserved here, 45 bases in frame from base 1. In the germline V gene, CDR1 corresponds to SGHAT and CDR2 to FQNNGV. Cut back by 3 bases and 0 bases, the V and J ends lie 9 bases apart. Using the deep immunoSEQ assay, multiplex PCR amplified TCR CDR3 regions from genomic DNA. Extracted genomic DNA from each cell subset was distributed evenly across all wells of several immunoSEQ 96-well plates, and each plate was treated as a replicate. Each replicate PCR for sorted subsets received about 220 ng genomic DNA, equal to about 30,000 T cell genomes. Purified libraries were quantified with a Qubit 3.0 fluorometer, sized on a Bioanalyzer 2100, and re-quantified with the KAPA Library Quantification kit. A separate single-read 150-cycle Illumina NextSeq 550 flow cell was used to sequence each immunoSEQ 96-well plate. The paper's processing steps were these. Because the immunoSEQ output included only junctional sequences and no quality scores, the filtering could not be the same as the filtering used for full-length reads. Sequences were annotated with PyIR, a Python wrapper for IgBLAST v1.9, and V/J genes and CDR3 were assigned using IMGT germline references. Reads were removed for weak V/J assignments (E-value above 1e-6), missing CDR3, stop codons, out-of-frame junctions, or ambiguous translated residues. V3J clonotypes were defined as sequences sharing the same inferred V gene, J gene, and CDR3 amino acid sequence. To compute the percentage overlap between repertoires, the number of shared unique clonotypes was divided by the size of the smaller repertoire. Repertoire richness was assessed with RTK rarefaction, the Chao1 estimator, and Recon v2.1 estimates of unobserved clonotypes. OLGA was used to compute generation probabilities for all TCRbeta clonotypes that the gDNA method yielded from a handful of donors. TCRdb took this table from immuneACCESS and kept in-frame rearrangements with V and J called. Such tables lack part of the clones; where checked against another copy, unresolved V genes explain under half of the gap, and the rest is unexplained. For V, J and clone size, that table is used; D and trimming come from the DNA. For this sample there are 750,000 to 1,000,000 clones; 85% to 95% appear just once. Under 30% of the sample belongs to the ten largest clones.

This TCR derives from a man aged 25 to 40 in good health. Here the chain combines TRBV11-2 and TRBJ1-3, with the D gene call left open. The sample was naive CD8+ T cells sorted from blood. The intended sense of this specimen's cell subset or site label: CD45RA+CCR7+. The CDR3 sequence is CASSFHVSSGNTIYF. The nucleotides are TGTGCCAGCAGCTTTCACGTGAGCTCTGGAAACACCATATATTTT. The full variable domain, with segments outside the CDR3 supplied by the reference TRBV11-2 and TRBJ1-3 proteins, appears as EAGVAQSPRYKIIEKRQSVAFWCNPISGHATLYWYQQILGQGPKLLIQFQNNGVVDDSQLPKDRFSAERLKGVDSTLKIQPAKLEDSAVYLCASSFHVSSGNTIYFGEGSWLTVV.